A single sample gave rise to the 21 T cell receptor beta chains below, sequenced in a study of blood T cell repertoires in COVID-19. Sequencing was performed with immunoSEQ multiplex PCR; in TCRdb, only in-frame clones are kept and a portion is missing. The sample lists around 210,000 clones, roughly 88% seen once, with roughly a sixth in the top ten. Sequencing was performed on peripheral blood. These receptors were obtained from a man aged 45 to 65 with COVID-19, enrolled during active disease.

The chain carries TRBV7-6 and TRBJ2-1; no clear D gene. CDR3 length: 16 amino acids. The ends were cut back, 1 base at V and 0 bases at J, with 10 bases in the middle. CDR1 and CDR2 (germline): SGHVS, FNYEAQ. CDR3 loop: CASSLGLPSSYNEQFF. The CDR3 DNA is TGTGCCAGCAGCTTAGGCCTCCCCAGCTCCTACAATGAGCAGTTCTTC.

The chain joins TRBV7-2 to TRBJ1-3, with D perhaps TRBD1 (6 bases). Germline V gene sequence: CDR1 SGHTA, CDR2 FQGNSA. Trimming left V 6 bases short and J 3 bases short, with 18 bases between. This CDR3 comprises 16 residues. CDR3 nucleotides: TGTGCCAGCAGACCTCCGGGGGGCCTCTTTGGAAACACCATATATTTT. This sequence encodes CASRPPGGLFGNTIYF.

In its sample, this clone was seen many times. V gene TRBV11-2 combines with J gene TRBJ2-5, with TRBD1 matching over 12 bases. Germline values: CDR1 SGHAT, CDR2 FQNNGV. CDR3 length: 16 amino acids. J was trimmed by 1 base and V by 6 bases; bases with no gene match: 6. The CDR3 coding sequence is TGTGCCAGCAGACTCGGGACAGGGGGCACCCAAGAGACCCAGTACTTC. It is translated as CASRLGTGGTQETQYF.

The CDR3 loop reads CASSPDTGFGKLFF. The CDR3 DNA follows: TGTGCCAGCAGTCCGGACACCGGCTTTGGGAAACTGTTTTTT. The V call is TRBV28, the J call TRBJ1-4; weak D call: TRBD1 (5 bases). CDR1 and CDR2 (germline): MDHEN, SYDVKM. Between the trimmed V and J ends, which lost 5 bases and 11 bases, there was a span of 18 bases. This CDR3 contains 14 residues.

DNA for the CDR3: TGTGCCAGCAGTTTGGGCCCCTCCTACGAGCAGTACTTC. This encodes CASSLGPSYEQYF. The chain couples TRBV27 to TRBJ2-7, with unresolved D. Looked up from germline, CDR1 is MNHEY and CDR2 is SMNVEV (reference sequence). V was pared by 3 bases and J by 0 bases, with 6 bases between. The CDR3 contains 13 residues.

V gene TRBV30 combines with J gene TRBJ1-2, with a tentative D call TRBD1 (5 bases). This CDR3 is 13 amino acids long. V was pared by 2 bases and J by 4 bases, with 11 bases between. CDR1 and CDR2 (germline): GTSNPN, SVGIG (reference sequence). CDR3 in amino acids: CAWSPPQGYGYTF. The CDR3 DNA reads TGTGCCTGGAGTCCCCCGCAGGGCTATGGCTACACCTTC. The full variable domain, rest sourced from reference TRBV30 and TRBJ1-2, is SQTIHQWPATLVQPVGSPLSLECTVEGTSNPNLYWYRQAAGRGLQLLFYSVGIGQISSEVPQNLSASRPQDRQFILSSKKLLLSDSGFYLCAWSPPQGYGYTFGSGTRLTVV.

The chain joins TRBV18 to TRBJ1-3; maybe TRBD1 (5 bases). Trimming took off 2 bases at V and 0 bases at J, with 11 bases between the two ends. The CDR3 is 16 amino acids. Germline V gene data show CDR1 as KGHSH and CDR2 as LQKENI. The CDR3 region is CASSPATARSGNTIYF. CDR3 nucleotide sequence: TGTGCCAGCTCACCAGCGACAGCCCGCTCTGGAAACACCATATATTTT.

The chain carries TRBV9 and TRBJ2-7, with TRBD1 identical over 7 bases. CDR3 length equals 15 residues. V shed 0 bases and J 3 bases; nucleotides not matched to a gene: 6. Germline V gene sequence: CDR1 SGDLS, CDR2 YYNGEE. The CDR3 sequence: CASSVGVGGFYEQYF. The CDR3 DNA follows: TGTGCCAGCAGCGTAGGGGTAGGGGGCTTCTACGAGCAGTACTTC. Variable domain in full (rest from reference TRBV9 and TRBJ2-7): DSGVTQTPKHLITATGQRVTLRCSPRSGDLSVYWYQQSLDQGLQFLIQYYNGEERAKGNILERFSAQQFPDLHSELNLSSLELGDSALYFCASSVGVGGFYEQYFGPGTRLTVT.

V is TRBV10-1 and J is TRBJ2-1; D might be TRBD1 (6 bases). The ends were cut back, 0 bases at V and 0 bases at J, with 24 bases in the middle. Germline assignment: CDR1 WNHNN and CDR2 SYGVQD (reference sequence). This CDR3 comprises 21 residues. CDR3 DNA sequence: TGCGCCAGCAGTGAGTCACCCCCAGATCCGGGACACGTTAGCTCCTACAATGAGCAGTTCTTC. It translates to CASSESPPDPGHVSSYNEQFF.

This rearrangement joins TRBV18 to TRBJ2-7; 10 bases align to TRBD1. The ends lost 2 bases at V and 6 bases at J; junction bases unmatched: 1. The V gene's germline CDR1 is KGHSH and CDR2 LQKENI. The CDR3 is 13 residues long. Here the CDR3 reads CASSPGQGVEQYF. The CDR3 DNA reads as TGTGCCAGCTCACCAGGACAGGGGGTCGAGCAGTACTTC.

The chain links TRBV2 to TRBJ2-5, with 8 bases aligning to TRBD1. In germline, CDR1 is SNHLY, CDR2 FYNNEI. The J segment lost 5 bases and the V segment lost 7 bases, leaving 6 bases of the junction unmatched. CDR3 size: 13 residues. CDR3 region: CASTRTGRETQYF. The CDR3 DNA is TGTGCCAGCACCCGGACAGGGCGGGAGACCCAGTACTTC.

This clone was detected only once. The chain recombines TRBV6-4 with TRBJ2-7; no reliable D call. The V end was cut by 7 bases, the J end by 2 bases, with 12 bases between. The CDR3 runs 13 residues. CDR1 is MRHNA, CDR2 SNTAGT, per germline. The CDR3 DNA reads as TGTGCCAGCACTCCACCCACAGCCTACGAGCAGTACTTC. It specifies CASTPPTAYEQYF.

This chain links TRBV14 with TRBJ2-1, with 15 bases matching TRBD2. Germline values: CDR1 SGHDN, CDR2 FVKESK. The CDR3 loop spans 15 amino acids. V lost 5 bases and J lost 7; bases outside the gene matches: 3. The CDR3 DNA follows: TGTGCCAGCAGCGGGACTAGCGGGGGGAATAATGAGCAGTTCTTC. It is translated as CASSGTSGGNNEQFF.

The chain combines TRBV6-5 with TRBJ1-6; D uncertain. The ends were cut back, 2 bases at V and 5 bases at J, with 4 bases in the middle. CDR1 and CDR2 (germline): MNHEY, SVGAGI. The CDR3 extends over 13 amino acids. CDR3 nucleotide sequence: TGTGCCAGCAGTTACACAAATAATTCACCCCTCCACTTT. It yields the protein CASSYTNNSPLHF.

The rearrangement links TRBV6-5 to TRBJ2-7; D is perhaps TRBD1 (6 bases). V was clipped by 9 bases and J by 5 bases, with 14 bases between them. The germline V gene has CDR1 MNHEY and CDR2 SVGAGI. This CDR3 is 12 amino acids long. CDR3 DNA sequence: TGTGCCAGTTCAGGGGTTGGAGACGAGCAGTACTTC. Translated, it gives CASSGVGDEQYF.

This rearrangement joins TRBV27 to TRBJ2-1; 10 positions agree with TRBD1. Trimming cost V 2 bases and J 0 bases; bases outside gene matches: 4. The CDR3 has 17 residues. Germline lookup yields CDR1 MNHEY and CDR2 SMNVEV (reference sequence). CDR3 in amino acids: CASSLRTGGLSYNEQFF. As DNA, the CDR3 is TGTGCCAGCAGTTTACGGACAGGGGGACTCTCCTACAATGAGCAGTTCTTC.

The gene calls are TRBV5-1 and TRBJ1-2; the match to TRBD1 covers 7 bases. There are 13 residues in the CDR3. CDR1 and CDR2 from the germline V gene are SGHRS and YFSETQ. V shed 2 bases, J shed 6 bases, and the junction held 4 bases outside the gene matches. The CDR3 DNA follows: TGCGCCAGCAGCTTTCGACAGGGAGATGGCTACACCTTC. It encodes CASSFRQGDGYTF.

This sequence joins TRBV19 and TRBJ1-1; D gene unclear. V lost 1 base and J lost 0, with 9 bases in between. The CDR3 is 15 amino acids. Looked up from germline, CDR1 is LNHDA and CDR2 is SQIVND (reference sequence). The CDR3: CASSIVFTLNTEAFF. For the CDR3, the DNA is TGTGCCAGTAGTATAGTTTTCACTCTGAACACTGAAGCTTTCTTT.

The rearrangement joins TRBV13 to TRBJ2-2; TRBD2 might be the D (6 bases). This CDR3 has 15 amino acids. Germline V gives CDR1 PRHDT, CDR2 FYEKMQ (reference sequence). The V end lost 3 bases, the J end lost 6 bases, and 14 bases lay between the germline ends. CDR3 nucleotide sequence: TGTGCCAGCAGCTTCCGAGCGGGTGAATCCGGGGAGCTGTTTTTT. Encoded protein: CASSFRAGESGELFF.

A single count supports this clone. V and J are TRBV21-1 and TRBJ1-3; the table's TRBD1 call for D was not verified on the DNA. TRBV21-1 is flagged as a pseudogene. The CDR3 has 19 residues. The CDR3 nucleotides read TGTGCCAGCAGCAAAGTGAGGAGGAACAGGGGGCGGCTTGGAAACACCATATATTTT. It yields the protein CASSKVRRNRGRLGNTIYF.

The V call is TRBV7-3, the J call TRBJ2-2; maybe TRBD1 (6 bases). The CDR3 sequence is 14 residues long. Germline V CDR1 and CDR2: SGHTA, FQGTGA. V lost 5 bases to trimming and J lost 6 bases, with 13 bases between them. CDR3 nucleotide sequence: TGTGCCAGCAGCACACTACAGGGTGCCGGGGAGCTGTTTTTT. This gives the protein CASSTLQGAGELFF.